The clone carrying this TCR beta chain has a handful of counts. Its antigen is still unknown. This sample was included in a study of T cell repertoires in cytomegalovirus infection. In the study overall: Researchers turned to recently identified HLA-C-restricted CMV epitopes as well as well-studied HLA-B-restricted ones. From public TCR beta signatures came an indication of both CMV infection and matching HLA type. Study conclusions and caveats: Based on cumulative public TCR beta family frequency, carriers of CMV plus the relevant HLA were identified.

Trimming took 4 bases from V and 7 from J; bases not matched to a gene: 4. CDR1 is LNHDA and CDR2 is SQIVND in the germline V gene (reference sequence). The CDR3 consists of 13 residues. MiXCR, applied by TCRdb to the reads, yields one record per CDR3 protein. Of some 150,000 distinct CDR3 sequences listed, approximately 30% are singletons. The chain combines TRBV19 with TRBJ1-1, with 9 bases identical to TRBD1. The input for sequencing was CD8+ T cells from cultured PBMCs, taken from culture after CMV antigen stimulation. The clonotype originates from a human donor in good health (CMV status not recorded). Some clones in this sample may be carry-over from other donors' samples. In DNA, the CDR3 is TGTGCCAGTAGTACCGGGACAGGGAGTGAAGCTTTCTTT. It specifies CASSTGTGSEAFF.